These T cell receptor beta chains were read from a single sample in a study of Graves' ophthalmopathy and Graves' hyperthyroidism. TCRdb recomputed calls from the multiplex PCR reads with MiXCR, one row per CDR3 protein. Of 200,000 to 300,000 distinct CDR3 sequences listed, about 46% were seen once; the top ten hold around 47%. Sequenced material: peripheral blood. The receptors shown here come from an adult man with Graves' ophthalmopathy. CDR3s include the opening cysteine and the closing phenylalanine or tryptophan. The order of the fields is V gene, clone size, D gene, CDR3 protein. The D gene is left open where the match is weak. Size is stated for part of the rows, as once, few or many counts, or as a class when the clone is expanded.

V: TRBV7-9; size: few; D: TRBD2; CDR3: CASNGGGRDTGELFF
V: TRBV29-1; size: .; D: TRBD1; CDR3: CSATGQEMYTEAFF
V: TRBV19; size: .; D: TRBD1; CDR3: CASRMDRVSYGYTF
V: TRBV11-2; size: few; D: .; CDR3: CASSLVGFTGELFF
V: TRBV20-1; size: once; D: .; CDR3: CSAREDSHQETQYF
V: TRBV7-2; size: .; D: .; CDR3: CASSSDSLNTEASF
V: TRBV3-1; size: .; D: .; CDR3: CASSFQGYQETQYF
V: TRBV28; size: .; D: .; CDR3: CASRMNTEAFF
V: TRBV20-1; size: many; D: .; CDR3: CRPGGYTF
V: TRBV25-1; size: many; D: .; CDR3: CASIPGLRGYTEKLFF
V: TRBV9; size: .; D: .; CDR3: CASSLSEGFTGELFF
V: TRBV29-1; size: .; D: .; CDR3: CSGGVDTGELFF
V: TRBV20-1; size: few; D: .; CDR3: CSATTGLPQPQHF
V: TRBV12-3/TRBV12-4; size: .; D: TRBD1; CDR3: CASSSSGQDRTQETQYF
V: TRBV7-6; size: .; D: .; CDR3: CASSLGGQGSSEQYF
V: TRBV6-9; size: .; D: .; CDR3: CASSENGVGNTEAFF